Below, 6 T cell receptor beta chains from the same sample are listed, as sequenced in a study of T cell responses to AZD1222 COVID-19 vaccine. Measured with immunoSEQ multiplex PCR; TCRdb has only the in-frame clones, and not every one. The repertoire consists of about 99,000 clones, with approximately 90% occurring once and the leading ten covering roughly 2.9%. Sequencing was performed on peripheral blood, taken on day 0 of AZD1222 vaccination. The receptors were gathered from an adult in good health.

The chain has TRBV7-3 and TRBJ1-1; D remains unclear. Trimming took off 4 bases at V and 11 bases at J, with 17 bases between the two ends. The germline V gene has CDR1 SGHTA and CDR2 FQGTGA. The CDR3 has 13 amino acids. DNA for the CDR3: TGTGCCAGCAGCTACGACGGTATGCGGGAGGCTTTCTTT. Translation: CASSYDGMREAFF.

This chain links TRBV2 with TRBJ2-1, with 9 positions matching TRBD2. Germline CDR1 SNHLY, CDR2 FYNNEI. This CDR3 contains 15 residues. After removal of 6 bases from V and 7 bases from J, the junction contained 10 bases not matched to a gene. CDR3: CASRGRGRATNEQFF. The CDR3 DNA reads TGTGCCAGCAGAGGGCGCGGGAGGGCCACGAATGAGCAGTTCTTC.

CDR3 region: CASSPTTSPLHF. CDR3 nucleotide sequence: TGTGCCAGCAGTCCTACAACTTCACCCCTCCACTTT. V is TRBV12-3 or TRBV12-4 and J is TRBJ1-6; no reliable D call. Trimming took off 5 bases at V and 9 bases at J, with 8 bases between the two ends. CDR3 length equals 12 residues.

CDR3 amino acids: CASSLNTLREQYF. The CDR3 DNA is TGCGCCAGCAGCCTAAATACCCTACGCGAGCAGTACTTC. The chain couples TRBV4-1 to TRBJ2-7, with D unclear. The CDR3 is 13 residues long. From germline, CDR1 is MGHRA and CDR2 YSYEKL. V lost 4 bases to trimming and J lost 6 bases, with 13 bases between them.

This clone was recorded a few times. The chain links TRBV5-1 to TRBJ1-6; tentatively, D is TRBD1 (6 bases). CDR3 length: 14 amino acids. The ends were cut back, 4 bases at V and 3 bases at J, with 8 bases in the middle. CDR1 SGHRS and CDR2 YFSETQ come from the germline V gene. The CDR3 sequence is CASSGGDYNSPLHF. The CDR3 nucleotides read TGCGCCAGCAGCGGGGGCGACTATAATTCACCCCTCCACTTT.

Details on this clone: One end of the junction does not line up with germline, which may come from a read error. The chain recombines TRBV2 with TRBJ2-1; 14 positions match TRBD2. Germline lookup yields CDR1 SNHLY and CDR2 FYNNEI. This CDR3 contains 18 residues. In nucleotides, the CDR3 is TGTGCCAGCATCGACCTCATGACTAGCGGGGGGGCCATTGGGCCGACGATCTTC. This sequence encodes CASIDLMTSGGAIGPTIF.